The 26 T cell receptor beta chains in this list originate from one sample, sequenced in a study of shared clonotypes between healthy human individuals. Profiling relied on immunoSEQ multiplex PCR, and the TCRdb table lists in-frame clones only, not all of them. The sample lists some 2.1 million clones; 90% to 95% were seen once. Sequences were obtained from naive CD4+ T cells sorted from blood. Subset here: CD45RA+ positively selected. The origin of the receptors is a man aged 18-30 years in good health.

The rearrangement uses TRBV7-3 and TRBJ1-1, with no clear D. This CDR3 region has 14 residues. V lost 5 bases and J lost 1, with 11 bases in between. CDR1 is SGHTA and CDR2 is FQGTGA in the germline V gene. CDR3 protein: CASSLLDGNTEAFF. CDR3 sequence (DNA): TGTGCCAGCAGCCTGCTGGACGGGAACACTGAAGCTTTCTTT.

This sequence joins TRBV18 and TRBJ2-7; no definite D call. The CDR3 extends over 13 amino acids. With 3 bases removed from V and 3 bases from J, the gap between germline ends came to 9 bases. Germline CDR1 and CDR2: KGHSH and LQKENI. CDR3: CASSPTVNYEQYF. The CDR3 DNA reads TGTGCCAGCTCACCTACTGTTAACTACGAGCAGTACTTC. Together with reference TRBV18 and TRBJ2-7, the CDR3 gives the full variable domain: NAGVMQNPRHLVRRRGQEARLRCSPMKGHSHVYWYRQLPEEGLKFMVYLQKENIIDESGMPKERFSAEFPKEGPSILRIQQVVRGDSAAYFCASSPTVNYEQYFGPGTRLTVT.

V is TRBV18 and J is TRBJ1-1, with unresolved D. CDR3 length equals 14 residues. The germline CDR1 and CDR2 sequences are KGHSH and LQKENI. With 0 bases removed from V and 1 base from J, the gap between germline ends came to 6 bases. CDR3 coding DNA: TGTGCCAGCTCACCACCAAACCGGAACACTGAAGCTTTCTTT. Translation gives CASSPPNRNTEAFF.

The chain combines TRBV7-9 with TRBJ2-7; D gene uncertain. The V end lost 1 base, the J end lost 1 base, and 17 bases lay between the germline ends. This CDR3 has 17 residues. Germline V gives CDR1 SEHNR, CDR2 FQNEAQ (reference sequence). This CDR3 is CASSLEWGFTPSYEQYF. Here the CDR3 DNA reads TGTGCCAGCAGCTTAGAATGGGGATTCACCCCATCCTACGAGCAGTACTTC.

The CDR3 spells CASSPAPGTDAYGYTF. CDR3 in DNA: TGCGCCAGCAGCCCAGCCCCCGGGACAGATGCCTATGGCTACACCTTC. This chain links TRBV4-3 with TRBJ1-2, with TRBD1 identical over 7 bases. The CDR3 has 16 residues. Losses at the gene ends were 4 bases for V and 4 bases for J; bases not matched to a gene: 12. Germline V lookup: CDR1 LGHNA, CDR2 YSLEER.

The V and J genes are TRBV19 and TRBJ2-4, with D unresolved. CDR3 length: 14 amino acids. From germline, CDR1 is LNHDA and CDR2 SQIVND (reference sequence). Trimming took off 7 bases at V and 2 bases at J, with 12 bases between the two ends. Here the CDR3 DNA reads TGTGCCAGTACCGCGGACCCAACCAAAAACATTCAGTACTTC. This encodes CASTADPTKNIQYF.

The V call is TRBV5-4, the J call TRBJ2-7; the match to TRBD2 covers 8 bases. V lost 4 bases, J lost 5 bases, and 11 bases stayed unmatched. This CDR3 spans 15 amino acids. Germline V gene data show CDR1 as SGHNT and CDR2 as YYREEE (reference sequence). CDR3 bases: TGTGCCAGCAGCCAGTTAGCGGGATCAAGGAACGAGCAGTACTTC. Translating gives CASSQLAGSRNEQYF.

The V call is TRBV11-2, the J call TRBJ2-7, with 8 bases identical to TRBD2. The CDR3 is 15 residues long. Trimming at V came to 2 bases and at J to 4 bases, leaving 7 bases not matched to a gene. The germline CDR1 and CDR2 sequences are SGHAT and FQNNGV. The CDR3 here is CASSLYRGGLYEQYF. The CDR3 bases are TGTGCCAGCAGCTTATATCGGGGGGGCCTTTACGAGCAGTACTTC.

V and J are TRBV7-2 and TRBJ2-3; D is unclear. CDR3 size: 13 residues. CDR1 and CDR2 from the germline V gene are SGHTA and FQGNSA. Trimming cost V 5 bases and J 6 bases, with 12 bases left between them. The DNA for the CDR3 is TGTGCCAGCAGCCCGCTTACTTCGGATACGCAGTATTTT. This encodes CASSPLTSDTQYF.

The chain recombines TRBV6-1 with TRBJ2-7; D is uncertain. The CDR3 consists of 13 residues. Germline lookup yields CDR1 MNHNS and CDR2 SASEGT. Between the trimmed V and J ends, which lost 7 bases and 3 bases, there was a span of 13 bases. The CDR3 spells CASTRNSYYEQYF. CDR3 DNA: TGTGCCAGCACAAGGAATTCTTACTACGAGCAGTACTTC.

CDR3 coding DNA: TGTGCCAGCAGTACTGGGCGAGAGACCCAGTACTTC. This gives the protein CASSTGRETQYF. The chain uses TRBV6-5 and TRBJ2-5; D uncertain. CDR1 is MNHEY, CDR2 SVGAGI, per germline. The CDR3 is 12 amino acids. Trimming pared 5 bases from V and 4 bases from J, leaving 8 bases between.

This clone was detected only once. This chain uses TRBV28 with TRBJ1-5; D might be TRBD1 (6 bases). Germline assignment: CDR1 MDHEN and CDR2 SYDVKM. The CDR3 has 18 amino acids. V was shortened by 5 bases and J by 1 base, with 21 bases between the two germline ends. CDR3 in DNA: TGTGCCAGCAGTGGGATTGGAAGAGGGGGTCGGAGCAATCAGCCCCAGCATTTT. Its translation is CASSGIGRGGRSNQPQHF.

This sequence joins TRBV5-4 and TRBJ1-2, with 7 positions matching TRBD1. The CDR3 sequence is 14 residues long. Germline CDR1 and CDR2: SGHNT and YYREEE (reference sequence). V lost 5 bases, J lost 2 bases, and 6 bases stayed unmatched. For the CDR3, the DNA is TGTGCCAGCAGGGCAGCACAGGGGAACTATGGCTACACCTTC. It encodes CASRAAQGNYGYTF. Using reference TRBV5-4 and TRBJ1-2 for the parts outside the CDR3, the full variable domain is ETGVTQSPTHLIKTRGQQVTLRCSSQSGHNTVSWYQQALGQGPQFIFQYYREEENGRGNFPPRFSGLQFPNYSSELNVNALELDDSALYLCASRAAQGNYGYTFGSGTRLTVV.

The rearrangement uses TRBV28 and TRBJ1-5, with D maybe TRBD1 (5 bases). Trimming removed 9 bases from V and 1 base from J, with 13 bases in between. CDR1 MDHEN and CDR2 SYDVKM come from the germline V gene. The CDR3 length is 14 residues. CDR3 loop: CASTWGSSNQPQHF. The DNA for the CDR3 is TGTGCCAGTACCTGGGGGTCGAGCAATCAGCCCCAGCATTTT.

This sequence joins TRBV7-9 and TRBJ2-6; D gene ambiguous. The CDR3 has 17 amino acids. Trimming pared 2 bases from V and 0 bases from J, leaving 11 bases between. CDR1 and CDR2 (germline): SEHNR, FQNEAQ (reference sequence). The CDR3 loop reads CASSLHFIRSGANVLTF. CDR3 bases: TGTGCCAGCAGCTTACATTTTATACGCTCTGGGGCCAACGTCCTGACTTTC.

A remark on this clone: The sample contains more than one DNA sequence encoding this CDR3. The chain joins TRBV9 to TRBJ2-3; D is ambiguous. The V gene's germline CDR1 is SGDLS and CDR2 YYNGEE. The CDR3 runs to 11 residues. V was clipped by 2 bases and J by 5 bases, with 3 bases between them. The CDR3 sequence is CASSVGDTQYF. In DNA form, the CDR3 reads TGTGCCAGCAGCGTGGGAGATACGCAGTATTTT.

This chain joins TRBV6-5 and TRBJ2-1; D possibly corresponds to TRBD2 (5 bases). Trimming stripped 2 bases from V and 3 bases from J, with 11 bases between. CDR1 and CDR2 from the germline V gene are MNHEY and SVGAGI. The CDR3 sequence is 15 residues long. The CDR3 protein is CASSYLAGDYNEQFF. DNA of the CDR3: TGTGCCAGCAGTTACCTAGCCGGGGACTACAATGAGCAGTTCTTC.

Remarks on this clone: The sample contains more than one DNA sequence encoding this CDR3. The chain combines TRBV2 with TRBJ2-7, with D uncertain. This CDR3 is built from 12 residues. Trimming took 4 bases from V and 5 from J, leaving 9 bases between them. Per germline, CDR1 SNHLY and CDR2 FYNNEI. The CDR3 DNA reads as TGTGCCAGCAGTGTTGGGCCGAACGAGCAGTACTTC. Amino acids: CASSVGPNEQYF.

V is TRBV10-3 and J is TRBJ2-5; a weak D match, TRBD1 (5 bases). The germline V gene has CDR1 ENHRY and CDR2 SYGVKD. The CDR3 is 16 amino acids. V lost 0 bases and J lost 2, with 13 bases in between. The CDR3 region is CAISESTGVGQETQYF. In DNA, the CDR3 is TGTGCCATCAGTGAGTCAACAGGAGTCGGGCAAGAGACCCAGTACTTC.

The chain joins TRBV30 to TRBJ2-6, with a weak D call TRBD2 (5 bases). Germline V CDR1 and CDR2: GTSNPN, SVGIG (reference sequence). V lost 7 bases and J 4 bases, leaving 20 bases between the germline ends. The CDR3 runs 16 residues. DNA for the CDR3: TGTGCCTCTAGGGCGGCGGGTTTATTAGGGGCCAACGTCCTGACTTTC. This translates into CASRAAGLLGANVLTF.

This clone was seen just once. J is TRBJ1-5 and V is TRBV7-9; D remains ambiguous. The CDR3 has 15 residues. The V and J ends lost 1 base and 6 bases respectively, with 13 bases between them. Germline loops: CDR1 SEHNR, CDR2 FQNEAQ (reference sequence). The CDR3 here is CASSLDSGESQPQHF. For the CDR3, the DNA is TGTGCCAGCAGCTTAGATAGTGGGGAGAGTCAGCCCCAGCATTTT.

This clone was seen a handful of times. The CDR3 sequence: CAWSVRRVGETQYF. Written as DNA, the CDR3 is TGTGCCTGGAGTGTACGAAGGGTCGGAGAGACCCAGTACTTC. The rearrangement joins TRBV30 to TRBJ2-5; D gene ambiguous. The germline gives CDR1 GTSNPN, CDR2 SVGIG (reference sequence). The CDR3 covers 14 residues. V lost 0 bases, J lost 4 bases, and 12 bases lay in between.

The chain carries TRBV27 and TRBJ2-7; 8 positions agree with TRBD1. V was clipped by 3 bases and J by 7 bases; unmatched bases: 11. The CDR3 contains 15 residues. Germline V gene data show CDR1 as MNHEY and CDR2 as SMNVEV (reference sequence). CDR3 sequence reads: CASSFHQQGAGEQYF. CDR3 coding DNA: TGTGCCAGCAGTTTTCATCAGCAGGGGGCGGGGGAGCAGTACTTC.

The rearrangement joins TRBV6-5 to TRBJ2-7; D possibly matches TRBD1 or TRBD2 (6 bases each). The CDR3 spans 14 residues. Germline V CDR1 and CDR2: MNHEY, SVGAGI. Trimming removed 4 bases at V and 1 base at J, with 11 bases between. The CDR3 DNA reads TGTGCCAGCAGTTCAACAGGGAGGTCCTACGAGCAGTACTTC. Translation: CASSSTGRSYEQYF.

Here the CDR3 DNA reads TGTGCCAGCAGTCGGATACTCCAAGAGACCCAGTACTTC. Amino acids: CASSRILQETQYF. The V call is TRBV7-2, the J call TRBJ2-5; D is uncertain. The V and J ends lost 6 bases and 1 base respectively, with 9 bases between them. The germline V gene has CDR1 SGHTA and CDR2 FQGNSA. There are 13 residues in the CDR3.

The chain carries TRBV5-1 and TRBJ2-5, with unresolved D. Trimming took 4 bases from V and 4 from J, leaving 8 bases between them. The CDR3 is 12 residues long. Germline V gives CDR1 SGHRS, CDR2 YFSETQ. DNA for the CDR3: TGCGCCAGCAGCCCAATTGGAGAGACCCAGTACTTC. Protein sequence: CASSPIGETQYF.